The clone carrying this T cell receptor (beta chain) came up a few times. Antigen: not known. This CDR3 has 16 residues. With V trimmed by 3 bases and J by 8 bases, 6 bases remained unmatched. CDR1 is SGHRS and CDR2 is YFSETQ in the germline V gene. This sample was included in a study of beta chain features in type 1 diabetes. Populations obtained by sorting all exceeded 98% purity. As every portion of the isolated RNA was reverse transcribed, the sequencing read expressed TCRB transcripts. Here immunoSEQ multiplex PCR was the method, and the copy in TCRdb shows in-frame clones only, minus some. The sample lists about 390,000 clones; around a tenth were seen once. Points from the study as a whole: In the patient group, naive, central memory and Treg TCRB repertoires seemed more alike than in the healthy donor group. Shorter TCRB CDR3s, moderately but significantly so, marked every one of the four CD4+ subsets in Type 1 diabetes patients. VDJ junctions from type 1 diabetes patients carried fewer insertions and larger deletions. No resolution was reached here on whether HLA type influences TCRB rearrangement.

This TCR was recovered from a man aged 30-40 years with type 1 diabetes. This chain links TRBV5-1 with TRBJ2-1; 15 positions agree with TRBD2. Sequenced input: central memory CD4+ T cells from blood. For the CDR3, the DNA is TGCGCCAGCAGCTGGGGACTAGCGGGAGGTAACGATGAGCAGTTCTTC. The encoded protein is CASSWGLAGGNDEQFF.